The sequence of this TCR beta chain was determined in a study of siplizumab effects on memory and regulatory T cells. The germline V gene has CDR1 MNHNY and CDR2 SVGAGI (reference sequence). J was trimmed by 10 bases and V by 6 bases; bases with no gene match: 11. The CDR3 is made up of 14 amino acids. Assay used: immunoSEQ multiplex PCR; TCRdb lists only in-frame clones, some missing. The table includes roughly 120,000 clones, roughly 94% detected once. Comment on this clone: Its antigen is undetermined.

Study observations and caveats: Researchers could map only a minor fraction of alloreactive clones to unstimulated subsets. The Treg-derived share of mappable alloreactive CD4+ clones averaged approximately 71% with siplizumab and 26.9% in controls. Researchers could not give a naive or memory phenotype to roughly 75-95% of proliferating CD4+ or CD8+ clones. Whether proliferating Tregs in siplizumab cultures suppress was not functionally confirmed.

The rearrangement links TRBV6-6 to TRBJ2-1, with TRBD2 matching 8 bases. This clonotype was sampled from a human donor in good health. Sequencing was performed on non-Treg CD4+ T cells sorted from blood. In nucleotides, the CDR3 is TGTGCCAGCAGACTGGCGGGGGGAGGAGGGGAGCAGTTCTTC. As protein: CASRLAGGGGEQFF.